Detailed here is one T cell receptor beta chain. No cognate antigen has been identified for it. No base quality information exists; no much larger clone differs at one position. The protocol used for the library was the immunoSEQ multiplex PCR assay. The table was pulled from immuneACCESS by TCRdb, which kept in-frame rearrangements only. Such tables lose some clones; where checked, under half of the loss comes from unresolved V genes, and the rest has no known cause. The sample table contains about 100,000 clones; only one count was recorded for just over 90% of them. Clones ranked in the top ten supply 8% of the sample. As encoded in the germline V gene (reference sequence), CDR1 is SGHNT while CDR2 is YYREEE. Trimming leaves V shorter by 4 bases and J shorter by 4 bases, with the junction holding 4 bases beyond the gene matches. Including cysteine and phenylalanine, the CDR3 has 15 amino acids. The kept DNA is CDR3 alone, 45 bases in frame from the first base.

This record comes from a study of control samples from healthy donors and cancer patients (dated by TCRdb to 2018 to 2021). Specimen: blood. The receptor chain draws on TRBV5-4 and TRBJ2-1, with 11 bases aligning to TRBD2. This TCR came from a man younger than 30 in good health. Here the CDR3 is given as CASSTGLAEYNEQFF. The DNA sequence is given as TGTGCCAGCAGCACGGGACTAGCGGAGTACAATGAGCAGTTCTTC.